These 30 T cell receptor beta chains came from one sample sequenced in a study of T-cell reconstitution after alpha-beta-depleted transplantation in children (dated by TCRdb to 2015 to 2016). The library relied on PCR. Reads for this sample came from an Illumina HiSeq 2500. Molecular barcoding was employed in the preparation of TCR libraries, with unique molecular identifiers being used to normalize TCRbeta repertoire quantification. TCRdb's own reprocessing of the public reads used fastp at Q25 and MiXCR and kept productive beta chains. Rows with a matching CDR3 protein are joined into one entry that keeps the most common DNA and genes. The sample yields approximately 510,000 distinct CDR3 sequences; about 17% were counted once. The top ten hold 3.3% of the sample. The sample in question was PBMCs from the stem cell graft donor, obtained from the stem cell graft. Receptors originate from a human donor who donated a stem cell graft to a child with acute lymphoblastic leukemia.

This chain connects TRBV28 to TRBJ2-7, with TRBD2 matching 9 bases. V lost 5 bases and J lost 4; bases outside the gene matches: 9. CDR1 is MDHEN and CDR2 is SYDVKM in the germline V gene. The CDR3 runs to 15 residues. CDR3 sequence reads: CASSPLTSGKYEQYF. For the CDR3, the DNA is TGTGCCAGCAGTCCCCTGACTAGCGGAAAATACGAGCAGTACTTC.

CDR3 nucleotides: TGTGCCTGGAGTGTACCCGGGATCGGGACAGATACGCAGTATTTT. Its translation: CAWSVPGIGTDTQYF. The V and J genes are TRBV30 and TRBJ2-3; tentatively, D is TRBD2 (5 bases). The CDR3 is made up of 15 amino acids. Trimming removed 0 bases from V and 3 bases from J, with 13 bases in between. Germline CDR1 is GTSNPN and CDR2 is SVGIG (reference sequence).

In its sample, this clonotype was seen a few times. The chain employs TRBV4-1 and TRBJ1-5; no definite D call. Germline CDR1 and CDR2: MGHRA and YSYEKL. The V gene lost 1 base and the J gene lost 6 bases, with 13 bases spanning the gap. The CDR3 contains 15 residues. CDR3 residues: CASSQAARGGQPQHF. The CDR3 DNA is TGCGCCAGCAGCCAAGCGGCCCGGGGAGGTCAGCCCCAGCATTTT.

This chain uses TRBV4-1 with TRBJ2-5; TRBD1 matches at 10 bases. The germline V gene encodes CDR1 MGHRA and CDR2 YSYEKL. The CDR3 is made up of 15 amino acids. The ends lost 5 bases at V and 5 bases at J; junction bases unmatched: 8. The CDR3 sequence: CASSYPGTGDETQYF. CDR3 coding DNA: TGCGCCAGCAGCTATCCCGGGACAGGGGATGAGACCCAGTACTTC.

The chain couples TRBV11-2 to TRBJ2-5, with 14 bases fitting TRBD2. The V segment lost 5 bases and the J segment 7 bases; nucleotides outside the gene matches: 12. This CDR3 has 17 residues. Germline CDR1 is SGHAT and CDR2 is FQNNGV. The CDR3 sequence is CASSQGTSGRGEGTQYF. CDR3 DNA sequence: TGTGCCAGCAGCCAGGGGACTAGCGGGAGAGGAGAGGGGACCCAGTACTTC.

This rearrangement joins TRBV10-3 to TRBJ2-7, with 9 positions matching TRBD1. CDR3 length: 13 amino acids. Germline CDR1 ENHRY, CDR2 SYGVKD. J lost 3 bases, V lost 6 bases, and 3 bases had no gene match. CDR3 nucleotides: TGTGCCATCAGCCTGGACAGGGGCTACGAGCAGTACTTC. This sequence encodes CAISLDRGYEQYF.

The chain carries TRBV14 and TRBJ2-7; D unclear. This CDR3 region has 11 residues. Per the germline V gene, CDR1 is SGHDN and CDR2 is FVKESK. V was clipped by 1 base and J by 7 bases, with 5 bases between them. The DNA of the CDR3 is TGTGCCAGCAGCCAAGCATTTGAGCAGTACTTC. Translation: CASSQAFEQYF. Together with reference TRBV14 and TRBJ2-7, the CDR3 gives the full variable domain: EAGVTQFPSHSVIEKGQTVTLRCDPISGHDNLYWYRRVMGKEIKFLLHFVKESKQDESGMPNNRFLAERTGGTYSTLKVQPAELEDSGVYFCASSQAFEQYFGPGTRLTVT.

Points on this clonotype: One base away lies a much larger clone, so this may be a sequencing read error. The genes are TRBV4-1 and TRBJ2-1; D tentatively fits TRBD1 or TRBD2 (5 bases each). The germline V gene has CDR1 MGHRA and CDR2 YSYEKL. The V gene lost 1 base and the J gene lost 11 bases, with 9 bases spanning the gap. This CDR3 is 12 amino acids long. This CDR3 reads CASSQAGSQQFF. In DNA, the CDR3 is TGCGCCAGCAGCCAAGCAGGGAGTCAGCAGTTCTTC.

V and J are TRBV7-6 and TRBJ2-1; D is unresolved. From germline, CDR1 is SGHVS and CDR2 FNYEAQ. The CDR3 is 15 amino acids. V shed 1 base and J shed 3 bases, with 10 bases lying between them. The CDR3 nucleotides are TGTGCCAGCAGCTTAGGAACAGCGCTCTACAATGAGCAGTTCTTC. Encoded protein: CASSLGTALYNEQFF.

This clonotype was seen a few times. The V call is TRBV6-2 or TRBV6-3, the J call TRBJ2-7; TRBD1 might be the D (6 bases). V dropped 7 bases and J dropped 2 bases, with 18 bases sitting between them. CDR1 and CDR2 (germline): MNHEY, SVGEGT. The CDR3 contains 15 residues. CDR3 in amino acids: CASTSVGQTTYEQYF. The CDR3 region has the DNA TGTGCCAGCACCTCAGTCGGACAGACTACCTACGAGCAGTACTTC.

J is TRBJ1-1 and V is TRBV20-1; no clear D. Germline assignment: CDR1 DFQATT and CDR2 SNEGSKA (reference sequence). CDR3 length equals 10 residues. The V and J ends lost 5 bases and 8 bases respectively, with 9 bases between them. The CDR3 protein is CSARLAEAFF. DNA for the CDR3: TGCAGTGCTCGACTCGCCGAAGCTTTCTTT.

This clonotype was recorded a few times. The rearrangement links TRBV15 to TRBJ2-1; D is unresolved. CDR3 length: 12 amino acids. Trimming took 5 bases from V and 4 from J, leaving 6 bases between them. Germline V gene sequence: CDR1 LNHNV, CDR2 YYDKDF (reference sequence). The DNA of the CDR3 is TGTGCCACCAGCCCGAGGTACAATGAGCAGTTCTTC. This sequence encodes CATSPRYNEQFF.

J is TRBJ1-1 and V is TRBV12-3 or TRBV12-4, with D hard to call. CDR3 length: 15 amino acids. Deletions cut 1 base from V and 5 bases from J, with 14 bases between. In DNA, the CDR3 is TGTGCCAGCAGTTTAGGGAAGGGAGCGCGGACTGAAGCTTTCTTT. Amino acid sequence: CASSLGKGARTEAFF.

The rearrangement links TRBV7-9 to TRBJ2-1; 10 bases map to TRBD1. The CDR3 totals 16 residues. CDR1 is SEHNR and CDR2 is FQNEAQ in the germline V gene (reference sequence). With 4 bases clipped from V and 4 bases from J, the junction kept 7 bases outside the gene matches. For the CDR3, the DNA is TGTGCCAGCAGCTCGTTGGGACAGGGGTTTTACAATGAGCAGTTCTTC. Residues: CASSSLGQGFYNEQFF.

The rearrangement uses TRBV20-1 and TRBJ2-7, with TRBD2 matching over 9 bases. This CDR3 contains 13 residues. The germline V gene encodes CDR1 DFQATT and CDR2 SNEGSKA (reference sequence). Here the CDR3 DNA reads TGCAGCTGGGCTAGCGGGGACTTTGGGGAGCAGTACTTC. It is translated as CSWASGDFGEQYF.

The chain is built from TRBV27 and TRBJ2-7; perhaps TRBD1 as D (8 bases). CDR1 and CDR2 from the germline V gene are MNHEY and SMNVEV (reference sequence). V was cut by 3 bases and J by 1 base, with 25 bases left in between. The CDR3 has 19 amino acids. CDR3: CASSFIGGGDRTSSYEQYF. The CDR3 nucleotides are TGTGCCAGCAGTTTTATTGGGGGGGGGGACAGGACTTCATCCTACGAGCAGTACTTC.

This sequence joins TRBV27 and TRBJ2-4; no definite D call. The CDR3 is made up of 15 amino acids. Germline values: CDR1 MNHEY, CDR2 SMNVEV (reference sequence). V was pared by 0 bases and J by 0 bases, with 6 bases between. DNA for the CDR3: TGTGCCAGCAGTTTATCTTGGGTAGCCAAAAACATTCAGTACTTC. It specifies CASSLSWVAKNIQYF.

The chain carries TRBV4-1 and TRBJ1-2; no definite D call. The CDR3 is made up of 14 amino acids. Germline CDR1 reads MGHRA; CDR2 reads YSYEKL. V was trimmed by 4 bases and J by 1 base, leaving 10 bases between them. CDR3 in DNA: TGCGCCAGCAGCCCCTTGAGGCTTAACTATGGCTACACCTTC. Protein: CASSPLRLNYGYTF.

The CDR3 sequence: CASSLGSGLALGNNEQFF. DNA for the CDR3: TGTGCCAGCAGCTTAGGGTCGGGACTAGCCCTGGGGAACAATGAGCAGTTCTTC. J is TRBJ2-1 and V is TRBV11-3, with 9 nucleotides matching TRBD2. V lost 1 base and J lost 5; bases outside the gene matches: 12. The CDR3 covers 18 residues. Germline values: CDR1 SGHNT, CDR2 YENEEA. The variable domain in full, completed from reference TRBV11-3 and TRBJ2-1, reads EAGVVQSPRYKIIEKKQPVAFWCNPISGHNTLYWYLQNLGQGPELLIRYENEEAVDDSQLPKDRFSAERLKGVDSTLKIQPAELGDSAVYLCASSLGSGLALGNNEQFFGPGTRLTVL.

The chain has TRBV14 and TRBJ2-1; the D is unclear. This CDR3 has 15 residues. CDR1 and CDR2 (germline): SGHDN, FVKESK. The V gene lost 1 base and the J gene lost 4 bases, with 11 bases spanning the gap. This CDR3 is CASSQGLRTYNEQFF. The CDR3 region has the DNA TGTGCCAGCAGCCAAGGACTTAGAACTTACAATGAGCAGTTCTTC.

This clonotype has more than one count but fewer than ten. The chain joins TRBV4-1 to TRBJ1-5, with a tentative D call TRBD1 (5 bases). Trimming removed 4 bases at V and 3 bases at J, with 19 bases between. Looked up from germline, CDR1 is MGHRA and CDR2 is YSYEKL. The CDR3 covers 17 residues. CDR3 nucleotide sequence: TGCGCCAGCAGCCCCCCGGCCGGGACGGACTACAATCAGCCCCAGCATTTT. It yields the protein CASSPPAGTDYNQPQHF.

This clonotype was seen more than once but under ten times. The V gene is TRBV20-1, the J gene TRBJ1-5, with no clear D. V was clipped by 5 bases and J by 0 bases, with 11 bases between them. CDR3 length: 14 residues. From germline, CDR1 is DFQATT and CDR2 SNEGSKA (reference sequence). The CDR3 DNA reads TGCAGTGCTGCGACCCTGGATAGCAATCAGCCCCAGCATTTT. It is translated as CSAATLDSNQPQHF.

This sequence joins TRBV5-1 and TRBJ2-2, with a weak D call TRBD2 (5 bases). From germline, CDR1 is SGHRS and CDR2 YFSETQ. The CDR3 has 19 residues. V shed 0 bases and J shed 5 bases, with 23 bases lying between them. This chain's CDR3 is CASSLARGQQDRWTGELFF. The CDR3 bases are TGCGCCAGCAGCTTGGCAAGAGGGCAGCAAGATCGGTGGACCGGGGAGCTGTTTTTT.

This clonotype has ten or more counts. The chain is built from TRBV4-1 and TRBJ2-1; D assignment may be TRBD1 or TRBD2 (5 bases each). CDR1 MGHRA and CDR2 YSYEKL come from the germline V gene. The CDR3 consists of 13 residues. Trimming removed 8 bases from V and 1 base from J, with 9 bases in between. As DNA, the CDR3 is TGCGCCAGCGGGGGTGTTTCCTACAATGAGCAGTTCTTC. Amino acid sequence: CASGGVSYNEQFF.

V gene TRBV20-1 combines with J gene TRBJ2-7; 11 nucleotides line up with TRBD2. V lost 5 bases to trimming and J lost 0 bases; unmatched junction nucleotides: 3. The CDR3 extends over 14 amino acids. Germline V gives CDR1 DFQATT, CDR2 SNEGSKA (reference sequence). This chain's CDR3 is CSAGLAGLSYEQYF. For the CDR3, the DNA is TGCAGTGCTGGACTAGCGGGTCTCTCCTACGAGCAGTACTTC.

A few counts support this clonotype. This chain uses TRBV11-2 with TRBJ2-7; 9 bases align to TRBD2. Germline assignment: CDR1 SGHAT and CDR2 FQNNGV. V dropped 3 bases and J dropped 12; count of bases not matched to a gene: 6. CDR3 length equals 12 residues. CDR3 nucleotide sequence: TGTGCCAGCAGCTTTAGCGGGAGTGATTGGTACTTC. Its translation: CASSFSGSDWYF.

This clonotype showed up just a few times. This sequence joins TRBV5-1 and TRBJ2-7; D gene uncertain. The CDR3 sequence is 16 residues long. Germline V gene data show CDR1 as SGHRS and CDR2 as YFSETQ. With 5 bases removed from V and 0 bases from J, the gap between germline ends came to 18 bases. The chain's CDR3 is CASRPDPNLVSYEQYF. The CDR3 DNA reads as TGCGCCAGCAGACCAGACCCCAATCTGGTCTCCTACGAGCAGTACTTC. Full variable domain (outside the CDR3, taken from reference TRBV5-1 and TRBJ2-7): KAGVTQTPRYLIKTRGQQVTLSCSPISGHRSVSWYQQTPGQGLQFLFEYFSETQRNKGNFPGRFSGRQFSNSRSEMNVSTLELGDSALYLCASRPDPNLVSYEQYFGPGTRLTVT.

The chain joins TRBV12-3 or TRBV12-4 to TRBJ1-4, with 8 bases fitting TRBD1. V shed 6 bases and J 5 bases; nucleotides not matched to a gene: 11. The CDR3 totals 16 residues. DNA of the CDR3: TGTGCCAGCAGCCGCGAGGACAGGGAGAGGAATGAAAAACTGTTTTTT. Protein product: CASSREDRERNEKLFF.

This clonotype was seen more than once but under ten times. The V and J genes are TRBV6-2 or TRBV6-3 and TRBJ2-6; a possible D gene is TRBD1 (6 bases). The CDR3 is made up of 17 amino acids. Trimming stripped 7 bases from V and 1 base from J, with 17 bases between. The germline CDR1 and CDR2 sequences are MNHEY and SVGEGT. CDR3 in DNA: TGTGCCAGCATCGTACAGGGTCCCATTTCTGGGGCCAACGTCCTGACTTTC. This gives the protein CASIVQGPISGANVLTF.

There are a few counts of this clonotype. The V gene is TRBV7-8, the J gene TRBJ2-5, with unresolved D. V was cut by 5 bases and J by 5 bases, with 18 bases left in between. The CDR3 runs to 15 residues. Germline V lookup: CDR1 SGHVS, CDR2 FQNEAQ. The CDR3 DNA reads TGTGCCAGCAGCCTAAGCCGATGGCTCCGTGAGACCCAGTACTTC. Its translation: CASSLSRWLRETQYF. Looking up the rest from reference TRBV7-8 and TRBJ2-5 gives the full variable domain: GAGVSQSPRYKVAKRGQDVALRCDPISGHVSLFWYQQALGQGPEFLTYFQNEAQLDKSGLPSDRFFAERPEGSVSTLKIQRTQQEDSAVYLCASSLSRWLRETQYFGPGTRLLVL.